The clone carrying this T cell receptor (beta chain) was recorded many times. This sample was included in a study of Graves' ophthalmopathy and Graves' hyperthyroidism. TCR beta CDR3 regions were amplified from RNA transcripts. RT-PCR with HTBI primers came first, then second-round multiplex PCR. One entry per CDR3 protein, called by TCRdb with MiXCR from the multiplex PCR reads. The sample gives a few hundred thousand distinct CDR3 sequences, approximately 16% of which show up once; about 1.6% is in the top ten. J gave up 6 bases and V 6 bases, and 5 bases lay outside the gene matches. Per germline, CDR1 SQVTM and CDR2 ANQGSEA. The length of the CDR3 is 13 residues.

The chain has TRBV29-1 and TRBJ1-5; 10 bases align to TRBD1. The receptor was derived from a woman in her late teens or twenties with Graves' ophthalmopathy. What was sequenced was peripheral blood. The CDR3 here is CSVGTGASQPQHF. The CDR3 DNA follows: TGCAGCGTCGGGACAGGGGCGAGTCAGCCCCAGCATTTT. Full variable domain (remainder filled in from reference TRBV29-1 and TRBJ1-5): SAVISQKPSRDICQRGTSLTIQCQVDSQVTMMFWYRQQPGQSLTLIATANQGSEATYESGFVIDKFPISRPNLTFSTLTVSNMSPEDSSIYLCSVGTGASQPQHFGDGTRLSIL.